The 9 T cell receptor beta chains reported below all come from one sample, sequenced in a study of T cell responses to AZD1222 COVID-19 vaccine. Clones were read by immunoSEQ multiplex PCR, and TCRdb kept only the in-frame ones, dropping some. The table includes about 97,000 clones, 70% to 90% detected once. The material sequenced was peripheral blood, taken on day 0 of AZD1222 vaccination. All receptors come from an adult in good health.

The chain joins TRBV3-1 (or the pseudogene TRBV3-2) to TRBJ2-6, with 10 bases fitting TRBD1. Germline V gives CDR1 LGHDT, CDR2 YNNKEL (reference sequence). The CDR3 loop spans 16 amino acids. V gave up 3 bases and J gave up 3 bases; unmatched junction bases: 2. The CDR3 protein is CASSQTGGGGANVLTF. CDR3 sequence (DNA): TGTGCCAGCAGCCAGACAGGGGGCGGTGGGGCCAACGTCCTGACTTTC.

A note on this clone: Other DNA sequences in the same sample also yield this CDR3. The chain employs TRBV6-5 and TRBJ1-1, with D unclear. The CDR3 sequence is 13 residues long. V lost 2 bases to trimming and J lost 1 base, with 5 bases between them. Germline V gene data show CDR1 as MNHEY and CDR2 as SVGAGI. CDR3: CASSYTGNTEAFF. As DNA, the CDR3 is TGTGCCAGCAGTTACACGGGGAACACTGAAGCTTTCTTT.

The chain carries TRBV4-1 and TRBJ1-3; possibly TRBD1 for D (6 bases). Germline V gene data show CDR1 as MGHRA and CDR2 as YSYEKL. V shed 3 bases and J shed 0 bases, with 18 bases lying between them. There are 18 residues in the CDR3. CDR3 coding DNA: TGCGCCAGCAGCCAGCAGAGACAGGTCTTATACTCTGGAAACACCATATATTTT. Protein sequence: CASSQQRQVLYSGNTIYF.

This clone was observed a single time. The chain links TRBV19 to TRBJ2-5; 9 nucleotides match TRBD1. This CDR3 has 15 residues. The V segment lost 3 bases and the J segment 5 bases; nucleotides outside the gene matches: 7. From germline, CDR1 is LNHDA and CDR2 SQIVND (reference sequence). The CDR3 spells CASSIRGDRGETQYF. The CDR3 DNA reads TGTGCCAGTAGTATTCGGGGAGACAGGGGGGAGACCCAGTACTTC. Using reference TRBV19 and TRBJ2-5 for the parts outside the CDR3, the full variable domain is DGGITQSPKYLFRKEGQNVTLSCEQNLNHDAMYWYRQDPGQGLRLIYYSQIVNDFQKGDIAEGYSVSREKKESFPLTVTSAQKNPTAFYLCASSIRGDRGETQYFGPGTRLLVL.

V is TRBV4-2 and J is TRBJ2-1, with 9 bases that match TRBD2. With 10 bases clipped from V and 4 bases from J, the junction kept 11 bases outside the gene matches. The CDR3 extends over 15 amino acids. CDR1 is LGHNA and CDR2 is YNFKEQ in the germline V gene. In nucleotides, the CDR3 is TGTGCCACCAGGCGAGAAAGCGGGGGGTACAATGAGCAGTTCTTC. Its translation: CATRRESGGYNEQFF.

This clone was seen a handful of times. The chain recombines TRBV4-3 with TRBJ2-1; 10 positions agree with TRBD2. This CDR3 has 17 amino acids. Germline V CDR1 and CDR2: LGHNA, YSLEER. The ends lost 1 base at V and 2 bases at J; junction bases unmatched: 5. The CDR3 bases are TGCGCCAGCAGCCAAGCCCCTAGCGGGGGCCCCTACAATGAGCAGTTCTTC. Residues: CASSQAPSGGPYNEQFF.

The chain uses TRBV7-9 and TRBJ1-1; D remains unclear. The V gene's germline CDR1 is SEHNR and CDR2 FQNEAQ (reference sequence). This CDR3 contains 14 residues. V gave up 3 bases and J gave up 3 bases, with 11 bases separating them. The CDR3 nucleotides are TGTGCCAGCAGCTTTGAGGGCCAATACACTGAAGCTTTCTTT. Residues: CASSFEGQYTEAFF.

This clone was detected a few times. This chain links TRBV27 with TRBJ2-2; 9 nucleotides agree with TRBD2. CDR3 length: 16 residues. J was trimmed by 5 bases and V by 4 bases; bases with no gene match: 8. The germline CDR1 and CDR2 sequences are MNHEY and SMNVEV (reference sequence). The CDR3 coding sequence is TGTGCCAGCAGTTCCCAGGCGGGGGGGCGGACCGGGGAGCTGTTTTTT. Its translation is CASSSQAGGRTGELFF.

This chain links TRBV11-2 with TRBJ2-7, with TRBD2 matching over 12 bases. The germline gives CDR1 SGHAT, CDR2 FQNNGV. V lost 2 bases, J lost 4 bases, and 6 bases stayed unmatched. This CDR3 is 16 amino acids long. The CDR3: CASSLSLAGGRYEQYF. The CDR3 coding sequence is TGTGCCAGCAGCTTAAGCCTAGCGGGGGGGCGGTACGAGCAGTACTTC.